These T cell receptor beta chains were read from a single sample in a study of siplizumab effects on memory and regulatory T cells. Produced via immunoSEQ multiplex PCR; TCRdb's table is partial and in-frame only. In the table there are approximately 60,000 clones, roughly 85% of which are singletons. Sequenced input: memory CD4+ T cells sorted from blood. The receptors come from a human donor in good health. Both conserved end residues are trimmed from each CDR3. The order of the fields is CDR3 length, J gene, V gene, CDR3 protein.

>13|TRBJ2-1|TRBV2
ASSIGQGARNEQF
>11|TRBJ2-3|TRBV7-3
ASSLMSTDTQY
>13|TRBJ1-5|TRBV7-2
ASRRTRDSNQPQH
>10|TRBJ2-5|TRBV10-1
ATSVRPGTQY
>11|TRBJ1-2|TRBV18
ASSPGQENGYT
>12|TRBJ2-7|TRBV5-1
ASSSGTGRVEQY
>12|TRBJ1-1|TRBV9
ASSVDNRYTEAF
>12|TRBJ2-3|TRBV6-6
ASRMDPATDTQY
>13|TRBJ2-3|TRBV19
ASSGFLSTADTQY
>12|TRBJ1-6|TRBV30
ASGPGTPSSPLH
>12|TRBJ1-2|TRBV2
ASSLLTVNYGYT
>12|TRBJ1-1|TRBV6-5
ASSPGGSIAEAF
>10|TRBJ2-3|TRBV5-4
AISHNTDTQY
>12|TRBJ1-2|TRBV5-1
ASSLDNPNYGYT
>12|TRBJ1-2|TRBV7-9
ASTPKGANYGYT
>13|TRBJ2-2|TRBV5-1
ASSLGGGVTGELF
>10|TRBJ2-5|TRBV18
ASSPPQETQY
>14|TRBJ1-1|TRBV5-6
ASSSVPGQGNTEAF
>12|TRBJ1-2|TRBV4-2
ASSQAGQAYGYT
>11|TRBJ2-7|TRBV7-3
ASSPRPGDEQY
>11|TRBJ1-2|TRBV30
ACVRGGNYGYT
>14|TRBJ2-7|TRBV6-6
ASSKEGGSGSYEQY
>11|TRBJ1-1|TRBV11-3
ASSLGVNTEAF
>14|TRBJ2-4|TRBV13
ASSSRQSAGEYIQY
>11|TRBJ2-7|TRBV2
ASRGQGSYEQY
>15|TRBJ2-3|TRBV7-2
ASSPGTSGGFTDTQY
>13|TRBJ1-4|TRBV5-5
ASSSGDLGHEKLF
>12|TRBJ2-7|TRBV6-5
ASSYRGQGYEQY
>14|TRBJ1-2|TRBV19
ASSMYSGQGLDGYT
>10|TRBJ1-1|TRBV29-1
SVLQGNTEAF
>11|TRBJ2-7|TRBV7-2
ASSFAYSYEQY
>13|TRBJ2-7|TRBV5-1
ASSPTPGQTYEQY
>16|TRBJ1-5|TRBV18
ASSTTGGTGASNQPQH
>14|TRBJ2-6|TRBV10-1
ASSESSSSGANVLT
>11|TRBJ2-3|TRBV15
ATSVQVSDTQY
>8|TRBJ1-1|TRBV30
AWSGGRTF
>13|TRBJ1-1|TRBV18
ASSPSGGVGTEAF
>16|TRBJ2-1|TRBV4-1
ASSQANFLAGGDNEQF
>11|TRBJ1-1|TRBV10-3
AITQGAGTEAF
>19|TRBJ2-3|TRBV27
ASSTPNRGLAGGPKADTQY
>13|TRBJ1-5|TRBV6-1
ASSEYGPSNQPQH
>12|TRBJ2-1|TRBV7-9
ASSLRAGSNEQF
>11|TRBJ1-3|TRBV5-6
ASTLGSGNTIY
>15|TRBJ1-3|TRBV30
AWSALQLTGSGNTIY
>13|TRBJ2-7|TRBV23-1
ASSQRRKLGYEQY
>15|TRBJ2-2|TRBV12-5
ASGLGTSGKNTGELF
>13|TRBJ1-1|TRBV18
ASSPKHGANTEAF
>10|TRBJ1-2|TRBV30
AWSGGGYGYT
>11|TRBJ1-2|TRBV30
AWNEGGRYGYT
>13|TRBJ2-7|TRBV5-6
ASSRRQGVFYEQY